The 7 T cell receptor beta chains listed next were all sequenced from one sample in a study of blood T cell repertoires in COVID-19. Some clones are missing from TCRdb's copy, which holds only in-frame ones; the method was immunoSEQ multiplex PCR. In the table there are around 130,000 clones, roughly 80% of which are singletons. The sample taken for sequencing was peripheral blood. The source is a man aged 65 to 79 with acute or convalescent COVID-19.

The chain combines TRBV6-5 with TRBJ2-1; D unresolved. CDR3 size: 11 residues. Germline CDR1 is MNHEY and CDR2 is SVGAGI. Trimming cost V 2 bases and J 14 bases, with 10 bases left between them. This CDR3 is CASSYGQAKFF. The CDR3 nucleotides are TGTGCCAGCAGTTACGGGCAGGCCAAGTTCTTC.

The V gene is TRBV20-1, the J gene TRBJ1-6; 7 nucleotides match TRBD1. This CDR3 region has 14 residues. Germline-derived CDR1 and CDR2 are DFQATT and SNEGSKA (reference sequence). V was pared by 3 bases and J by 6 bases, with 5 bases of the junction left unmatched. CDR3 region: CSASEGATNSPLHF. The CDR3 DNA is TGCAGTGCTAGTGAGGGGGCGACTAATTCACCCCTCCACTTT.

Only one count was recorded for this clone. The chain employs TRBV7-2 and TRBJ2-3; 7 bases line up with TRBD2. CDR3 length: 13 residues. Trimming at V came to 3 bases and at J to 3 bases, leaving 0 bases not matched to a gene. Germline lookup yields CDR1 SGHTA and CDR2 FQGNSA. The CDR3 DNA is TGTGCCAGCAGCTTGGGGGGGACAGATACGCAGTATTTT. Amino acids: CASSLGGTDTQYF. Supplemented by reference TRBV7-2 and TRBJ2-3, the full variable domain reads GAGVSQSPSNKVTEKGKDVELRCDPISGHTALYWYRQSLGQGLEFLIYFQGNSAPDKSGLPSDRFSAERTGGSVSTLTIQRTQQEDSAVYLCASSLGGTDTQYFGPGTRLTVL.

The rearrangement links TRBV6-5 to TRBJ1-1, with D possibly TRBD1 on 6 matching bases. The CDR3 spans 15 residues. CDR1 MNHEY and CDR2 SVGAGI come from the germline V gene. Trimming removed 6 bases at V and 5 bases at J, with 19 bases between. The CDR3 sequence: CASRRQGSGGTEAFF. CDR3 DNA sequence: TGTGCCAGCAGAAGGCAGGGGAGCGGGGGGACTGAAGCTTTCTTT.

This rearrangement joins TRBV10-3 to TRBJ2-5; 8 bases agree with TRBD1. V trimming: 2 bases; J trimming: 7 bases; junction bases outside the gene matches: 6. This CDR3 is built from 14 residues. The germline V gene encodes CDR1 ENHRY and CDR2 SYGVKD. CDR3 in DNA: TGTGCCATCAGTGAGGGGGGACAGGTAGTGACCCAGTACTTC. Its protein is CAISEGGQVVTQYF.

The chain recombines TRBV12-5 with TRBJ1-1; D is ambiguous. V dropped 7 bases and J dropped 2 bases, with 8 bases sitting between them. Germline V CDR1 and CDR2: LGHNT, FRNRAP. This CDR3 has 12 residues. The CDR3 coding sequence is TGTGCTAGTGCCCTATTAAACACTGAAGCTTTCTTT. Residues: CASALLNTEAFF.

V and J are TRBV28 and TRBJ2-7; 9 bases agree with TRBD1. The CDR3 loop spans 15 amino acids. Germline CDR1 and CDR2: MDHEN and SYDVKM. The V gene end was trimmed by 8 bases and the J gene end by 4 bases; junction bases not matched to a gene: 12. Here the CDR3 reads CASYTGTGSGYEQYF. Here the CDR3 DNA reads TGTGCCAGCTACACCGGGACAGGGTCCGGGTACGAGCAGTACTTC.